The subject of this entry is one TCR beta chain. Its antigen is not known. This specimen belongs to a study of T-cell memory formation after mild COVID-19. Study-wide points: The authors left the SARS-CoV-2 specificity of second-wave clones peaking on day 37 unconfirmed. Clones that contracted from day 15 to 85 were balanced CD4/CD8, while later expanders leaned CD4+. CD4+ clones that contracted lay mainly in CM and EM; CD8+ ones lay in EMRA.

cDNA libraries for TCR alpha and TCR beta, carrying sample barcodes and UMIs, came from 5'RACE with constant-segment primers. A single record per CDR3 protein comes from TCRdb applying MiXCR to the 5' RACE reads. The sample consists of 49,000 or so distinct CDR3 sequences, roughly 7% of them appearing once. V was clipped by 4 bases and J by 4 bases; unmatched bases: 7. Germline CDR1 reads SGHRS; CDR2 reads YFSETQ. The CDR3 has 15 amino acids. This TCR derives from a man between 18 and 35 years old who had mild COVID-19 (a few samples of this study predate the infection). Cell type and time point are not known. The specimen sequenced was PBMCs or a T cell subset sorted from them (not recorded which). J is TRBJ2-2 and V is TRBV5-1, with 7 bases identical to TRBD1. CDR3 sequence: CASSPAGTVTGELFF. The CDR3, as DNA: TGCGCCAGCAGCCCGGCCGGGACAGTCACCGGGGAGCTGTTTTTT.